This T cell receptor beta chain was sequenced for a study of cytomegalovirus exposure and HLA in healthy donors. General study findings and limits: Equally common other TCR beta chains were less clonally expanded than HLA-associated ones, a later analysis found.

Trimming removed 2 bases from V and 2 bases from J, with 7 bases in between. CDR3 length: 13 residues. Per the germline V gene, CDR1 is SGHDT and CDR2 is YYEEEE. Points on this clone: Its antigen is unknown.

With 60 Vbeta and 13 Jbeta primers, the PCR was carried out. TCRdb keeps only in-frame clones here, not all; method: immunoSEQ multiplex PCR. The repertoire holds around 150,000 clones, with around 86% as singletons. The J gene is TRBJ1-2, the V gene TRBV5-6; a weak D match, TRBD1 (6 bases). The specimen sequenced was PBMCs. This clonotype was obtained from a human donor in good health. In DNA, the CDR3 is TGTGCCAGCAGCTTCGGACAGAACTATGGCTACACCTTC. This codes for CASSFGQNYGYTF.